The clone carrying this T cell receptor (beta chain) was picked up one time. Its antigen remains unknown. The CDR3 is 14 residues long. V was shortened by 6 bases and J by 0 bases, with 12 bases between the two germline ends. CDR1 is SNHLY, CDR2 FYNNEI, per germline. Only in-frame clones appear in the TCRdb table, and some are missing; sequencing was by immunoSEQ multiplex PCR. This table has more than 300,000 clones, 70% to 90% appearing once. The treatment denotes: around 19 received Ad26.COV2.S at low or high dose, single or two shots; about 5 received placebo; per-sample allocation not given. Day 63 after the first injection of vaccine or placebo was the sampling time. This sample was taken from a study of Ad26.COV2.S vaccination and SARS-CoV-2 variants. Study conclusions and caveats: The TCR breadth and depth analyses may have produced an underestimate of total T cell responses.

The chain couples TRBV2 to TRBJ2-7; D not resolved. Material: peripheral blood, obtained in a trial of Ad26.COV2.S vaccine versus placebo. The clonotype was recovered from a person between 18 and 65 years old who received the Ad26.COV2.S COVID-19 vaccine or a placebo. The CDR3 nucleotides read TGTGCCAGCAGGGCTCTCACACACTCCTACGAGCAGTACTTC. Translated, it gives CASRALTHSYEQYF.